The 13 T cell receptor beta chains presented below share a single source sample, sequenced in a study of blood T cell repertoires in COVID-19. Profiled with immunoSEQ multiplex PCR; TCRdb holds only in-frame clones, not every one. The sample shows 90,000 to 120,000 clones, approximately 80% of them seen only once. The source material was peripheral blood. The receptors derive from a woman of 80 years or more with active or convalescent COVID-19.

CDR3 sequence reads: CASSEYSGATNEKLFF. CDR3 sequence (DNA): TGTGCCAGCAGTGAATATTCCGGAGCAACTAATGAAAAACTGTTTTTT. The chain recombines TRBV6-1 with TRBJ1-4; no clear D. Germline V CDR1 and CDR2: MNHNS, SASEGT. V was cut by 2 bases and J by 0 bases, with 10 bases left in between. This CDR3 is built from 16 residues.

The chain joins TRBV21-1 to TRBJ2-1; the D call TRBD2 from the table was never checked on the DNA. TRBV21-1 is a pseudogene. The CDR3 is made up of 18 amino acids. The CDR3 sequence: CASSKVLIRSKSYNEQFF. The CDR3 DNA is TGTGCCAGCAGCAAAGTGTTGATTCGGTCCAAGTCCTACAATGAGCAGTTCTTC.

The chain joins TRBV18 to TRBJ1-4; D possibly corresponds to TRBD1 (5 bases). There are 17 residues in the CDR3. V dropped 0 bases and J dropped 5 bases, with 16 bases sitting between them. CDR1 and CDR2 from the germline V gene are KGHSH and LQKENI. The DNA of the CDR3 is TGTGCCAGCTCACCACCCGGGAGGGGCCGGTCGAATGAAAAACTGTTTTTT. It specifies CASSPPGRGRSNEKLFF.

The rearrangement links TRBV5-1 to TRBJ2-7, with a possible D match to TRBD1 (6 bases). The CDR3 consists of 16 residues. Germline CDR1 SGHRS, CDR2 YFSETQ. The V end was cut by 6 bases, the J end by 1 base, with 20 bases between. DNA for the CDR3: TGCGCCAGCAAGATAGCTGTGGGGGCGGAATCCTACGAGCAGTACTTC. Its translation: CASKIAVGAESYEQYF. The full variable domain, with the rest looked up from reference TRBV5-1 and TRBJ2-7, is KAGVTQTPRYLIKTRGQQVTLSCSPISGHRSVSWYQQTPGQGLQFLFEYFSETQRNKGNFPGRFSGRQFSNSRSEMNVSTLELGDSALYLCASKIAVGAESYEQYFGPGTRLTVT.

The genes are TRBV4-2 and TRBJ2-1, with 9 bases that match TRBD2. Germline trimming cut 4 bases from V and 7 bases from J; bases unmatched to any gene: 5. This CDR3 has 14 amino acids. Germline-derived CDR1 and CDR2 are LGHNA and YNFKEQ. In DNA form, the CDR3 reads TGTGCCAGCAGCCTTGATAGCGGGGGTAATGAGCAGTTCTTC. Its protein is CASSLDSGGNEQFF.

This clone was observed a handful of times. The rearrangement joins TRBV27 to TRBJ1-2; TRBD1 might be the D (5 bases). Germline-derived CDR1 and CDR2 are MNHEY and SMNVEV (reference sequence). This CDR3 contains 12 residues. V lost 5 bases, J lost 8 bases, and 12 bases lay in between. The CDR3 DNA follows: TGTGCCAGCAGTGGGACGGCGGGGGGCTACACCTTC. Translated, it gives CASSGTAGGYTF.

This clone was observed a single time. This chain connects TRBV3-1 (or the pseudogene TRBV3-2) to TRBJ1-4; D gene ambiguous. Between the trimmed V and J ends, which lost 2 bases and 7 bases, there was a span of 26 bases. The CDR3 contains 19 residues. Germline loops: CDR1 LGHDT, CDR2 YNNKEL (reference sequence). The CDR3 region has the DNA TGTGCCAGCAGCCAAAGATTGGAACAAAATACCGTACGGGGTGAAAAACTGTTTTTT. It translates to CASSQRLEQNTVRGEKLFF.

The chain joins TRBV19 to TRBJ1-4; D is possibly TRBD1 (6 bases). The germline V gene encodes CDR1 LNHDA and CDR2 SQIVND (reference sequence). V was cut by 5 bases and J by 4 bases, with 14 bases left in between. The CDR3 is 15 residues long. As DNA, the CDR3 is TGTGCCAGTAGTTTTCGGACAGCTAATAATGAAAAACTGTTTTTT. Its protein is CASSFRTANNEKLFF.

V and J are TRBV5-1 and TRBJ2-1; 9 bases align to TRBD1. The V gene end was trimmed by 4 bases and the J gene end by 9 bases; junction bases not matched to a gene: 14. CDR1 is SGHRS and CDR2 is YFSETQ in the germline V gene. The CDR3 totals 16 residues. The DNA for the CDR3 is TGCGCCAGCAGCCCCGGTCCGGGACAGGGAGGAGGTGAGCAGTTCTTC. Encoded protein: CASSPGPGQGGGEQFF. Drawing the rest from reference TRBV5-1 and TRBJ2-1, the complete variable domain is KAGVTQTPRYLIKTRGQQVTLSCSPISGHRSVSWYQQTPGQGLQFLFEYFSETQRNKGNFPGRFSGRQFSNSRSEMNVSTLELGDSALYLCASSPGPGQGGGEQFFGPGTRLTVL.

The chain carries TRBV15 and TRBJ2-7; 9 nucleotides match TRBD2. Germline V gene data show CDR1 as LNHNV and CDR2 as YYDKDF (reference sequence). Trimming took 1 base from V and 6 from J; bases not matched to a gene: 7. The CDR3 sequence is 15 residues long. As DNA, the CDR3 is TGTGCCACCAGCAGAGGAGGTAGCGGGAGCCCCGAGCAGTACTTC. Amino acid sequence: CATSRGGSGSPEQYF.

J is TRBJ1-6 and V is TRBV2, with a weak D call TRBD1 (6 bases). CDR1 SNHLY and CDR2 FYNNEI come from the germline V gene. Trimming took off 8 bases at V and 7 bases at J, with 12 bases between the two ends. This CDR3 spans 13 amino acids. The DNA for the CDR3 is TGTGCCAGCCGTGGGGGGCTCAATTCACCCCTCCACTTT. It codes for CASRGGLNSPLHF. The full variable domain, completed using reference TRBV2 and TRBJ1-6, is EPEVTQTPSHQVTQMGQEVILRCVPISNHLYFYWYRQILGQKVEFLVSFYNNEISEKSEIFDDQFSVERPDGSNFTLKIRSTKLEDSAMYFCASRGGLNSPLHFGNGTRLTVT.

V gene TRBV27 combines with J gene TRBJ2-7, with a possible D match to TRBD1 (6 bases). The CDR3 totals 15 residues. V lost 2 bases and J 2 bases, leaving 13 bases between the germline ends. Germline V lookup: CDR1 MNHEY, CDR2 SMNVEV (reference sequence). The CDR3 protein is CASSLEQGLAYEQYF. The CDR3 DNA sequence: TGTGCCAGCAGTTTAGAGCAGGGGTTGGCCTACGAGCAGTACTTC.

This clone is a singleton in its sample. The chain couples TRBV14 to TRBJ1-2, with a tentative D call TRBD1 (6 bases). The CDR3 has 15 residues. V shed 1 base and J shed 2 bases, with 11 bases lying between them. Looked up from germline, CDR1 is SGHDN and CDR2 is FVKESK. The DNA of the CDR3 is TGTGCCAGCAGCCAAGTGGCGGGGGCGAACTATGGCTACACCTTC. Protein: CASSQVAGANYGYTF.